The 8 T cell receptor beta chains in this list originate from one sample, sequenced in a study of blood T cell repertoires in COVID-19. Assay used: immunoSEQ multiplex PCR; TCRdb lists only in-frame clones, some missing. The repertoire holds 110,000 to 150,000 clones, with roughly 80% as singletons. Sequenced sample: peripheral blood. These receptors were collected from a man aged 65 to 79 who had recovered from COVID-19.

The V call is TRBV24-1, the J call TRBJ2-3, with no clear D. The CDR3 loop spans 12 amino acids. Germline assignment: CDR1 KGHDR and CDR2 SFDVKD. V was pared by 7 bases and J by 5 bases, with 9 bases between. CDR3 nucleotide sequence: TGTGCCACCAGGGGTTCGGGAGATACGCAGTATTTT. Protein: CATRGSGDTQYF.

This rearrangement joins TRBV5-1 to TRBJ2-7; D may be TRBD2 (7 bases). V lost 0 bases, J lost 4 bases, and 8 bases lay in between. Per the germline V gene, CDR1 is SGHRS and CDR2 is YFSETQ. The CDR3 is 13 amino acids. This chain's CDR3 is CASSLEGGYEQYF. The DNA of the CDR3 is TGCGCCAGCAGCTTGGAGGGGGGGTACGAGCAGTACTTC.

The V call is TRBV25-1, the J call TRBJ1-2; possible D gene TRBD1, 6 bases. The CDR3 runs to 17 residues. The ends were cut back, 8 bases at V and 9 bases at J, with 31 bases in the middle. Germline CDR1 reads MGHDK; CDR2 reads SYGVNS. The CDR3 coding sequence is TGTGCCAGCGAAAGACAGCTGCACCACAGGGCAGCCAGATGCTACACCTTC. Protein: CASERQLHHRAARCYTF.

V gene TRBV10-2 combines with J gene TRBJ1-5; TRBD1 is a possible D gene (5 bases). The CDR3 is made up of 14 amino acids. Germline assignment: CDR1 WSHSY and CDR2 SAAADI. Trimming removed 3 bases from V and 0 bases from J, with 6 bases in between. CDR3 sequence (DNA): TGCGCCAGCAGTGATACAGGTAGCAATCAGCCCCAGCATTTT. This gives the protein CASSDTGSNQPQHF.

The table lists this clone with a few counts. The rearrangement joins TRBV3-1 (or the pseudogene TRBV3-2) to TRBJ2-3; no clear D. Germline CDR1 reads LGHDT; CDR2 reads YNNKEL (reference sequence). The CDR3 runs to 14 residues. The V and J ends lost 4 bases and 3 bases respectively, with 11 bases between them. The CDR3 DNA reads as TGTGCCAGCAGCCCGAGCGTATCAACAGATACGCAGTATTTT. It is translated as CASSPSVSTDTQYF.

The rearrangement links TRBV2 to TRBJ1-2, with D maybe TRBD1 (6 bases). This CDR3 spans 15 amino acids. Trimming cost V 2 bases and J 5 bases, with 15 bases left between them. CDR1 and CDR2 (germline): SNHLY, FYNNEI. The CDR3, as DNA: TGTGCCAGCAGTGAATCAGGGGAATTATGGTATGGCTACACCTTC. Its protein is CASSESGELWYGYTF.

This chain uses TRBV6-5 with TRBJ1-1, with 10 bases fitting TRBD1. Germline loops: CDR1 MNHEY, CDR2 SVGAGI. CDR3 length equals 13 residues. The V and J ends lost 6 bases and 6 bases, in that order; junction bases with no gene match: 4. This CDR3 reads CASRPGTGAEAFF. The DNA of the CDR3 is TGTGCCAGCAGGCCCGGGACAGGGGCTGAAGCTTTCTTT.

V is TRBV11-2 and J is TRBJ1-4; 10 bases map to TRBD1. V lost 1 base and J lost 8; bases outside the gene matches: 13. In germline, CDR1 is SGHAT, CDR2 FQNNGV. There are 18 residues in the CDR3. The DNA for the CDR3 is TGTGCCAGCAGCTTAGCTTCCGGGACAGGGGTCGAAGGGGAAAAACTGTTTTTT. Protein product: CASSLASGTGVEGEKLFF. The entire variable domain, with the rest obtained from reference TRBV11-2 and TRBJ1-4, is as follows: EAGVAQSPRYKIIEKRQSVAFWCNPISGHATLYWYQQILGQGPKLLIQFQNNGVVDDSQLPKDRFSAERLKGVDSTLKIQPAKLEDSAVYLCASSLASGTGVEGEKLFFGSGTQLSVL.